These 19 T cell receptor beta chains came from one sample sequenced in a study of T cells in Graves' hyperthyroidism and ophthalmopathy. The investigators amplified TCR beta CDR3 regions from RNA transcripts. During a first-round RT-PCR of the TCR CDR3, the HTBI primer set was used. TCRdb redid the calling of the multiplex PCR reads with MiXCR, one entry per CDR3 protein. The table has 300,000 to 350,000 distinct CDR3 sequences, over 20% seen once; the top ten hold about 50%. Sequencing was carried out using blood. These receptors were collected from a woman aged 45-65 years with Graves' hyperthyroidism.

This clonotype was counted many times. The CDR3 sequence: CASSTTGAGNQPQHF. The CDR3 DNA is TGTGCCAGCAGCACGACCGGGGCCGGCAATCAGCCCCAGCATTTT. This rearrangement joins TRBV12-3 or TRBV12-4 to TRBJ1-5; the D gene is possibly TRBD1 (5 bases). The V end was cut by 6 bases, the J end by 2 bases, with 14 bases between. The CDR3 is 15 amino acids.

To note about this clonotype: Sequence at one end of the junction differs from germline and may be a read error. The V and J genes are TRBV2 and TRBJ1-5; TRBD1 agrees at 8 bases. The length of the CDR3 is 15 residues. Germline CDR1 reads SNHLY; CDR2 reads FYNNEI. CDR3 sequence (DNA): TGTGCCAGCAGTTATGGACAGGGCCTCAATCAGCCCCAGCGTTTT. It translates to CASSYGQGLNQPQRF. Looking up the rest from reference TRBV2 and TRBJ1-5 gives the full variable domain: EPEVTQTPSHQVTQMGQEVILRCVPISNHLYFYWYRQILGQKVEFLVSFYNNEISEKSEIFDDQFSVERPDGSNFTLKIRSTKLEDSAMYFCASSYGQGLNQPQRFGDGTRLSIL.

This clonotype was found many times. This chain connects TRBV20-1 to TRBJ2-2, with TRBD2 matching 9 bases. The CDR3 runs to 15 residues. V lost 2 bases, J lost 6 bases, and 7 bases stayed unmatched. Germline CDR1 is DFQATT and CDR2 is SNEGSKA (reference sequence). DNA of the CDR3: TGCAGTGCTAGATTTGCAGCGGGAGGCTCCGGGGAGCTGTTTTTT. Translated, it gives CSARFAAGGSGELFF.

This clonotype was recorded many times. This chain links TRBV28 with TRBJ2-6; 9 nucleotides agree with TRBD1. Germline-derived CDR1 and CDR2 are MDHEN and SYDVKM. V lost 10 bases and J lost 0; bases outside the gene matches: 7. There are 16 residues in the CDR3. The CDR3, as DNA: TGTGCCATTGGGACAGGGAGCCTCTCTGGGGCCAACGTCCTGACTTTC. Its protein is CAIGTGSLSGANVLTF.

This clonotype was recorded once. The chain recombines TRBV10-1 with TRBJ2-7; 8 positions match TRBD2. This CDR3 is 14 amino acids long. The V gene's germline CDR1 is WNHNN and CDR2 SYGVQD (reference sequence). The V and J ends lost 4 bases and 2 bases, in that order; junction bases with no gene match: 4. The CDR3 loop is CASSAQRGTYEQYF. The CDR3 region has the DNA TGCGCCAGCAGTGCCCAGCGGGGGACCTACGAGCAGTACTTC.

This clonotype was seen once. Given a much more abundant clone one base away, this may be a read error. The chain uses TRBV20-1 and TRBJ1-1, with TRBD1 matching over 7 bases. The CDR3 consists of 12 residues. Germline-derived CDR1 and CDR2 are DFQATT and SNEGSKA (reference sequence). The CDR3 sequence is CGGEGAHTEAFF. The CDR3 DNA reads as TGCGGAGGGGAGGGGGCGCACACTGAAGCTTTCTTT.

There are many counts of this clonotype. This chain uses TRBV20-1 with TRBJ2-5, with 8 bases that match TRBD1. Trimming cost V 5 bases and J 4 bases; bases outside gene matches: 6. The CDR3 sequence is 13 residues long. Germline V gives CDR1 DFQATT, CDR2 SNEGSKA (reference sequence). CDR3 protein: CSAPVTGAETQYF. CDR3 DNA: TGCAGTGCTCCCGTGACAGGGGCAGAGACCCAGTACTTC.

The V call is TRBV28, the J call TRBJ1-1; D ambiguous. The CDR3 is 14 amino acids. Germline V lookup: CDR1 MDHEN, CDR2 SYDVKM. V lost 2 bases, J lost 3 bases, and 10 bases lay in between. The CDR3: CASSLDSGDTEAFF. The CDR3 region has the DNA TGTGCCAGCAGTTTAGATTCCGGTGACACTGAAGCTTTCTTT.

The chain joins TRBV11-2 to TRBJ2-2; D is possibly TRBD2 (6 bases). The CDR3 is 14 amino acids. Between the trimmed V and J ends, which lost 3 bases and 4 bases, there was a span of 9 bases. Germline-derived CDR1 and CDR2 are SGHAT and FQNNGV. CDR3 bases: TGTGCCAGCAGCTTGGGACTTTCCACCGGGGAGCTGTTTTTT. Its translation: CASSLGLSTGELFF.

Here the CDR3 reads CASSLDRGKRGYTF. As DNA, the CDR3 is TGTGCCAGCAGTTTGGACAGGGGCAAGCGAGGCTACACCTTC. The chain employs TRBV12-3 or TRBV12-4 and TRBJ1-2; 9 nucleotides match TRBD1. V was clipped by 3 bases and J by 8 bases; unmatched bases: 7. The CDR3 is 14 residues long.

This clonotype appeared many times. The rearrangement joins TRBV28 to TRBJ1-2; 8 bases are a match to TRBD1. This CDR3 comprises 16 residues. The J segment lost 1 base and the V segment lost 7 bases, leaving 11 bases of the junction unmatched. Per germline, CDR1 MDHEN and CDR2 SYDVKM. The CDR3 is CASKSPGQDFNYGYTF. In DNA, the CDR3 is TGTGCCAGCAAAAGCCCGGGACAGGACTTTAACTATGGCTACACCTTC.

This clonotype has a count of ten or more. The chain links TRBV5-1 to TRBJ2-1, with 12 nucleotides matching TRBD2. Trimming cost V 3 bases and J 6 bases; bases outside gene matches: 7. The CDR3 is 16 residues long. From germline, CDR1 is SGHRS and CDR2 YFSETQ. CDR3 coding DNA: TGCGCCAGCAGCTGGAACCCTAGCGGGGGGGCCAATGAGCAGTTCTTC. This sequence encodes CASSWNPSGGANEQFF.

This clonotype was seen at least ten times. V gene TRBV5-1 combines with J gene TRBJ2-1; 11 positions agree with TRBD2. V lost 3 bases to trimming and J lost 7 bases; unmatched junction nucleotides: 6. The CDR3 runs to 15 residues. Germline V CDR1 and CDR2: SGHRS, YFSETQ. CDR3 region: CASSSTSGRQNEQFF. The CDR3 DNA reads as TGCGCCAGCAGCTCAACTAGCGGGAGACAGAATGAGCAGTTCTTC.

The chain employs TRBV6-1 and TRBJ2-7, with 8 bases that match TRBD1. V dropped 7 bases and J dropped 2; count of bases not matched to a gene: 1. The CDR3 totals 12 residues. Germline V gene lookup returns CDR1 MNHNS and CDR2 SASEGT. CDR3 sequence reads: CASMDRAYEQYF. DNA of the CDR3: TGTGCCAGCATGGACAGGGCCTACGAGCAGTACTTC.

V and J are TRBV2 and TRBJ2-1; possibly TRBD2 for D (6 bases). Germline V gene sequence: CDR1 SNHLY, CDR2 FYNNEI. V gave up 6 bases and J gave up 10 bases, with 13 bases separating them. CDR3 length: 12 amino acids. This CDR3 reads CASSVAAGEQFF. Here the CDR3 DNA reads TGTGCCAGCAGCGTAGCGGCGGGGGAGCAGTTCTTC. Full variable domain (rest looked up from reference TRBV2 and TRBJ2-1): EPEVTQTPSHQVTQMGQEVILRCVPISNHLYFYWYRQILGQKVEFLVSFYNNEISEKSEIFDDQFSVERPDGSNFTLKIRSTKLEDSAMYFCASSVAAGEQFFGPGTRLTVL.

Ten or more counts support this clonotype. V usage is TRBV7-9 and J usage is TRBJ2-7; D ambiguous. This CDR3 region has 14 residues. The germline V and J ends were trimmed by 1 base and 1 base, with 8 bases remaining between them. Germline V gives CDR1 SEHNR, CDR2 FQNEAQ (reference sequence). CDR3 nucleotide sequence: TGTGCCAGCAGCTTAGTCAGTTCTTCCTACGAGCAGTACTTC. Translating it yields CASSLVSSSYEQYF.

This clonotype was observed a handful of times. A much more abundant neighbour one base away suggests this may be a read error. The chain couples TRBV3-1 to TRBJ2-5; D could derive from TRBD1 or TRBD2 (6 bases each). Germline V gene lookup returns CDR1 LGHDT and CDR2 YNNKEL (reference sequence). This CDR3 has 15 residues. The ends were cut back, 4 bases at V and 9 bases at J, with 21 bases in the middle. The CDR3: CASSPTGTPREAQYF. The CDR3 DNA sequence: TGTGCCAGCAGCCCGACCGGGACACCTAGGGAGGCCCAGTACTTC.

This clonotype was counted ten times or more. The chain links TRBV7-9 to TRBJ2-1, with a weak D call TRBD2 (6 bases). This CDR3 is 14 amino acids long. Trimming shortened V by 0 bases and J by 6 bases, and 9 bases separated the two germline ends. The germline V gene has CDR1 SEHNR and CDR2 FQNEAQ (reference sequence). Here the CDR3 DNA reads TGTGCCAGCAGCTTAGCGGGCGGGGCCAATGAGCAGTTCTTC. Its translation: CASSLAGGANEQFF.

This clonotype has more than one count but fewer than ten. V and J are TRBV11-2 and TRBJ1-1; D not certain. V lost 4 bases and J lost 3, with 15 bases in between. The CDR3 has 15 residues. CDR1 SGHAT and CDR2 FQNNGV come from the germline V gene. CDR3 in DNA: TGTGCCAGCAGCTCCCTGATACGACGGCACACTGAAGCTTTCTTT. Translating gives CASSSLIRRHTEAFF.